These T cell receptor beta chains were read from a single sample in a study of blood T cells in healthy people across ages. One entry per CDR3 protein results from TCRdb running MiXCR on the 5' RACE reads. The sample includes about 1.8 million distinct CDR3 sequences, around half of them seen just once. What was sequenced was blood. The receptors here all came from a woman aged 35 to 49 in good health. Each CDR3 is given with its conserved first and last residue. The D gene is left open where the match is weak. For some rows the clone size is stated as once, few or many, or as a class when expanded; others skip it.

TRBV24-1	14	TRBJ1-4	NA	NA	CATSDYGTPEKLFF	TGTGCCACCAGTGATTATGGGACACCAGAAAAACTGTTTTTT
TRBV6-1	15	TRBJ2-3	TRBD2	NA	CASSTTSGVGDTQYF	TGTGCCAGCAGTACAACTAGCGGCGTCGGGGATACGCAGTATTTT
TRBV4-3	16	TRBJ1-6	NA	few	CASSQEARGDNSPLHF	TGCGCCAGCAGCCAAGAGGCTAGGGGCGATAATTCACCCCTCCACTTT
TRBV6-5	15	TRBJ1-1	TRBD1	NA	CASRAPDRAFTEAFF	TGTGCCAGCAGGGCCCCGGACAGGGCGTTCACTGAAGCTTTCTTT
TRBV28	15	TRBJ2-3	NA	NA	CASSPRNFRTDTQYF	TGTGCCAGCAGTCCGCGCAACTTTCGCACAGATACGCAGTATTTT
TRBV25-1	14	TRBJ1-2	NA	few	CASSEYPRQPGYTF	TGTGCCAGCAGTGAATATCCTCGACAGCCAGGCTACACCTTC
TRBV11-1	13	TRBJ2-1	NA	NA	CASSVRRGHEQFF	TGTGCCAGCAGCGTCCGCCGGGGGCATGAGCAGTTCTTC
TRBV3-1	13	TRBJ2-1	TRBD2	few	CASSQGLAGDQFF	TGTGCCAGCAGCCAAGGGCTAGCGGGGGATCAGTTCTTC
TRBV5-1	13	TRBJ2-7	NA	NA	CASSRTITYEQYF	TGCGCCAGCAGCCGCACCATTACCTACGAGCAGTACTTC
TRBV20-1	15	TRBJ2-3	NA	NA	CSASRSPFSTDTQYF	TGCAGTGCTAGTCGTTCGCCGTTCAGCACAGATACGCAGTATTTT
TRBV6-6	17	TRBJ2-5	NA	NA	CASSSPSLSWVGNEQYF	TGTGCCAGCAGTTCCCCGTCACTCTCTTGGGTAGGGAATGAGCAGTACTTC
TRBV9	14	TRBJ2-1	NA	once	CASSPQGRDNEQFF	TGTGCCAGCAGCCCGCAGGGTAGGGACAATGAGCAGTTCTTC
TRBV2	14	TRBJ1-2	TRBD1	NA	CASSGQGAGDGYTF	TGTGCCAGCAGTGGACAGGGGGCGGGGGATGGCTACACCTTC
TRBV20-1	15	TRBJ2-5	NA	NA	CSARDPRTQKETQYF	TGCAGTGCTAGAGATCCCCGGACACAGAAAGAGACCCAGTACTTC
TRBV3-1	13	TRBJ2-5	NA	NA	CASSQVPKGTQYF	TGTGCCAGCAGCCAAGTCCCTAAGGGGACCCAGTACTTC
TRBV7-2	15	TRBJ2-4	NA	few	CASSFEGTPPDIQYF	TGTGCCAGCAGCTTCGAGGGGACCCCCCCGGACATTCAGTACTTC
TRBV18	13	TRBJ2-1	TRBD1	NA	CASRGQGWNEQFF	TGTGCCAGCCGTGGACAGGGATGGAATGAGCAGTTCTTC
TRBV7-9	15	TRBJ2-3	TRBD1	few	CASSFFGQVGATQYF	TGTGCCAGCAGCTTTTTCGGACAGGTCGGAGCGACGCAGTATTTT
TRBV9	15	TRBJ2-5	NA	NA	CASSVGGTPIGAQYF	TGTGCCAGCAGCGTAGGCGGGACCCCCATCGGGGCCCAGTACTTC
TRBV4-1	16	TRBJ2-5	NA	NA	CASSLPAEGDQETQYF	TGCGCCAGCAGCCTACCTGCTGAGGGGGACCAAGAGACCCAGTACTTC
TRBV28	13	TRBJ2-5	NA	NA	CASSFGSWKTQYF	TGTGCCAGCAGTTTCGGTAGCTGGAAGACCCAGTACTTC
TRBV20-1	15	TRBJ2-3	NA	NA	CSASDRSSSTDTQYF	TGCAGTGCTTCCGACAGAAGTAGTTCCACAGATACGCAGTATTTT
TRBV12-3/TRBV12-4	13	TRBJ2-7	NA	NA	CATGIGGGYEQYF	TGTGCCACCGGTATCGGAGGAGGTTACGAGCAGTACTTC